A selection of T cell receptor beta chains follows, all from one sample in a study of somatic mutations in cytotoxic T cells in rheumatoid arthritis. Assay used: immunoSEQ multiplex PCR; TCRdb lists only in-frame clones, some missing. The sample carries roughly 9,200 clones, roughly 79% recorded once. The sample consisted of CD8+ T cells sorted from blood. The receptors were gathered from an adult with rheumatoid arthritis. Both conserved end residues are part of each CDR3. D genes are given only for firm matches. Size is omitted from some rows. Given values are once, few, many or a class for expanded clones.

V gene,J gene,D gene,clone size,CDR3 protein,CDR3 DNA
TRBV11-2,TRBJ2-3,TRBD2,NA,CASSPQTSGPTDTQYF,TGTGCCAGCAGCCCCCAAACTAGCGGTCCCACAGATACGCAGTATTTT
TRBV5-1,TRBJ1-2,TRBD1,NA,CASSSDPGQGGYGYTF,TGCGCCAGCAGCTCCGACCCCGGACAGGGTGGTTATGGCTACACCTTC
TRBV7-7,TRBJ2-2,NA,NA,CASSSTGNTGELFF,TGTGCTAGCAGCTCGACAGGGAACACCGGGGAGCTGTTTTTT
TRBV14,TRBJ1-1,TRBD1,NA,CASSHVTGLVTEAFF,TGTGCCAGCAGCCACGTGACAGGGTTGGTGACTGAAGCTTTCTTT
TRBV30,TRBJ2-1,NA,NA,CAWGDTYNEQFF,TGTGCCTGGGGGGACACTTACAATGAGCAGTTCTTC
TRBV30,TRBJ1-3,NA,once,CACGLGNTIYF,TGTGCCTGTGGCCTGGGAAACACCATATATTTT
TRBV28,TRBJ1-1,NA,NA,CASRGHWNTEAFF,TGTGCCAGCAGGGGACACTGGAACACTGAAGCTTTCTTT
TRBV5-6,TRBJ1-1,NA,NA,CATIGRATNAEAFF,TGTGCCACCATTGGAAGGGCGACGAACGCTGAAGCTTTCTTT
TRBV19,TRBJ1-1,NA,NA,CASSYYSLEAFF,TGTGCCAGTAGTTATTACAGCCTGGAGGCTTTCTTT
TRBV5-4,TRBJ2-5,NA,NA,CASTSEFRETQYF,TGTGCCAGCACAAGTGAGTTTCGAGAGACCCAGTACTTC
TRBV28,TRBJ1-5,NA,NA,CASSLWADSNQPQHF,TGTGCCAGCAGTTTATGGGCGGATAGCAATCAGCCCCAGCATTTT
TRBV5-6,TRBJ1-1,NA,NA,CASSLARGTDEAFF,TGTGCCAGCAGCTTGGCCCGAGGGACCGATGAAGCTTTCTTT
TRBV5-1,TRBJ2-1,NA,NA,CASSISSYNEQFF,TGCGCCAGCAGCATAAGCTCCTACAATGAGCAGTTCTTC
TRBV28,TRBJ2-3,NA,NA,CASRPGSTDTQYF,TGTGCCAGCAGGCCGGGGAGCACAGATACGCAGTATTTT
TRBV4-2,TRBJ2-1,NA,NA,CASSQDIVRGEQFF,TGTGCCAGCAGCCAAGATATCGTAAGGGGGGAGCAGTTCTTC
TRBV18,TRBJ2-1,NA,NA,CASSRDGLSGWNEQFF,TGTGCCAGCTCACGAGATGGGCTGAGTGGGTGGAATGAGCAGTTCTTC
TRBV7-2,TRBJ1-1,NA,NA,CASSLDLGPEAFF,TGTGCCAGCAGCTTAGATTTGGGCCCTGAAGCTTTCTTT
TRBV2,TRBJ2-1,NA,NA,CASSATGVGEQFF,TGTGCCAGCAGTGCGACGGGAGTGGGTGAGCAGTTCTTC
TRBV11-2,TRBJ2-3,NA,NA,CASSLAGVMSSTDTQYF,TGTGCCAGCAGCTTAGCGGGAGTCATGAGTAGCACAGATACGCAGTATTTT
TRBV28,TRBJ2-1,TRBD2,NA,CASGLAGNNEQFF,TGTGCCAGCGGGCTAGCGGGGAATAATGAGCAGTTCTTC